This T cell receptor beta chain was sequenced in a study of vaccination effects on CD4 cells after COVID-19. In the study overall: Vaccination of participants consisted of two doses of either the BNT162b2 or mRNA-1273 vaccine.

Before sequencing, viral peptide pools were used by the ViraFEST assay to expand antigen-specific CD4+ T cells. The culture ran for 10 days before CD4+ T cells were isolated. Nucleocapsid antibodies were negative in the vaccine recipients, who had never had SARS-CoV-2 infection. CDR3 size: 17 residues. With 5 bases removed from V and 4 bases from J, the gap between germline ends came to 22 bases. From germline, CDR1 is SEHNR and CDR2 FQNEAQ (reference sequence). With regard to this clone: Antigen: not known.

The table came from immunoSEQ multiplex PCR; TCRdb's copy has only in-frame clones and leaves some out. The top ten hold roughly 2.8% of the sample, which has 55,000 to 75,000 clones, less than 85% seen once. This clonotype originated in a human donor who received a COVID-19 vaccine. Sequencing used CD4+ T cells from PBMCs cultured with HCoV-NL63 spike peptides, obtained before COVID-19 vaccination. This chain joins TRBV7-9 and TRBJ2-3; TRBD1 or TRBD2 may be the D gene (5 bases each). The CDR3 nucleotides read TGTGCCAGCAGCCTCTCGGTAGGGACGCTGAGGGCAGATACGCAGTATTTT. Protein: CASSLSVGTLRADTQYF. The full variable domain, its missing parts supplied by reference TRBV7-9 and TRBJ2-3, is DTGVSQNPRHKITKRGQNVTFRCDPISEHNRLYWYRQTLGQGPEFLTYFQNEAQLEKSRLLSDRFSAERPKGSFSTLEIQRTEQGDSAMYLCASSLSVGTLRADTQYFGPGTRLTVL.